The clone carrying this TCR beta chain was recorded once. Assay: immunoSEQ multiplex PCR; the TCRdb copy retains only in-frame clones and omits some. The data contain some 140,000 clones, just under 95% of them singletons. This entry belongs to a study of control samples from healthy donors and cancer patients. CDR3 size: 15 residues. Germline CDR1 reads SGHRS; CDR2 reads YFSETQ. Trimming removed 0 bases at V and 2 bases at J, with 11 bases between. The sample comprised blood. The V and J genes are TRBV5-1 and TRBJ1-1; D unresolved. This TCR was recovered from a man aged 25-45 years in good health. The CDR3 protein is CASSLVPGTNTEAFF. CDR3 DNA sequence: TGCGCCAGCAGCTTGGTACCTGGAACTAACACTGAAGCTTTCTTT.